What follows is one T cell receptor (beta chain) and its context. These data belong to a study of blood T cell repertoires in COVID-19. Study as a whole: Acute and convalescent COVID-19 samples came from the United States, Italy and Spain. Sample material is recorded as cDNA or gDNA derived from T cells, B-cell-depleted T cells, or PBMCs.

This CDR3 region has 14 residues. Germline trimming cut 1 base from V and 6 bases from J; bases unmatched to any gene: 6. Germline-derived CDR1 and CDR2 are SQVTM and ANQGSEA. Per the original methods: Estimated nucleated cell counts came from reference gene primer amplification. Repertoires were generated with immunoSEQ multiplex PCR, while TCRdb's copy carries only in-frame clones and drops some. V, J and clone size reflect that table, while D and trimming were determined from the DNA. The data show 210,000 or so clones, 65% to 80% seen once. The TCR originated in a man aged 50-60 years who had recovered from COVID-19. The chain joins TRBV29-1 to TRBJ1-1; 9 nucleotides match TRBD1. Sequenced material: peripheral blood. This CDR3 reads CSVEGQGVLAEAFF. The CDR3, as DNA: TGCAGCGTTGAAGGACAGGGGGTATTGGCTGAAGCTTTCTTT.